The 13 T cell receptor beta chains below come from one sample, sequenced in a study of OX40 agonist ivuxolimab in advanced cancers. The protocol was immunoSEQ multiplex PCR, while the TCRdb copy is restricted to in-frame clones and leaves out a portion. The sample includes about 77,000 clones, over 80% of them seen just once. The sample here was CD4+ or CD8+ T cells sorted from blood, taken in a trial of the OX40 agonist ivuxolimab. The receptors were gathered from an adult with an advanced solid tumor such as melanoma, head and neck, liver or kidney cancer.

The chain couples TRBV10-3 to TRBJ2-7; D possibly corresponds to TRBD1 (6 bases). Trimming took 11 bases from V and 7 from J, leaving 15 bases between them. CDR1 ENHRY and CDR2 SYGVKD come from the germline V gene. The CDR3 runs to 11 residues. The CDR3 spells CAASGEREQYF. The CDR3 DNA is TGTGCCGCTTCAGGGGAGCGGGAGCAGTACTTC.

This clone was detected only once. The V gene is TRBV5-1, the J gene TRBJ1-1; the D gene is possibly TRBD1 (6 bases). Germline loops: CDR1 SGHRS, CDR2 YFSETQ. With 6 bases removed from V and 5 bases from J, the gap between germline ends came to 17 bases. The CDR3 runs 14 residues. The CDR3 region has the DNA TGCGCCAGCAACCTCCAGGGGTTGGGGACTGAAGCTTTCTTT. The encoded protein is CASNLQGLGTEAFF.

The rearrangement uses TRBV14 and TRBJ1-1; D gene unclear. Germline CDR1 is SGHDN and CDR2 is FVKESK. The V end was cut by 3 bases, the J end by 1 base, with 9 bases between. The CDR3 is made up of 14 amino acids. For the CDR3, the DNA is TGTGCCAGCAGCCATACGTGGGGGAACACTGAAGCTTTCTTT. This sequence encodes CASSHTWGNTEAFF.

The CDR3 here is CASSLVLAGSNYEQYF. The CDR3 coding sequence is TGCGCCAGCAGCTTGGTTTTAGCGGGATCGAACTACGAGCAGTACTTC. V and J are TRBV5-1 and TRBJ2-7; TRBD2 agrees at 8 bases. CDR3 length: 16 residues. J was trimmed by 3 bases and V by 0 bases; bases with no gene match: 8. Germline V gene lookup returns CDR1 SGHRS and CDR2 YFSETQ. The complete variable domain, with remaining parts taken from reference TRBV5-1 and TRBJ2-7, reads KAGVTQTPRYLIKTRGQQVTLSCSPISGHRSVSWYQQTPGQGLQFLFEYFSETQRNKGNFPGRFSGRQFSNSRSEMNVSTLELGDSALYLCASSLVLAGSNYEQYFGPGTRLTVT.

This chain joins TRBV25-1 and TRBJ2-5; tentatively, D is TRBD1 or TRBD2 (5 bases each). Germline lookup yields CDR1 MGHDK and CDR2 SYGVNS. The CDR3 is made up of 13 amino acids. V was shortened by 3 bases and J by 4 bases, with 9 bases between the two germline ends. The CDR3 DNA reads TGTGCCAGCAGTGAGGTGGGGGTAGAGACCCAGTACTTC. Its translation is CASSEVGVETQYF.

The rearrangement uses TRBV9 and TRBJ1-1; TRBD1 matches 9 bases. Germline assignment: CDR1 SGDLS and CDR2 YYNGEE. V lost 4 bases to trimming and J lost 9 bases; unmatched junction nucleotides: 7. CDR3 length: 13 residues. The CDR3 is CASSPYGQGKAFF. DNA for the CDR3: TGTGCCAGCAGCCCCTATGGACAGGGGAAAGCTTTCTTT.

The chain employs TRBV9 and TRBJ1-1; D gene ambiguous. The CDR3 totals 13 residues. CDR1 and CDR2 (germline): SGDLS, YYNGEE. V was clipped by 2 bases and J by 4 bases, with 9 bases between them. DNA for the CDR3: TGTGCCAGCAGCGTCACCAAGGGCACTGAAGCTTTCTTT. It specifies CASSVTKGTEAFF.

CDR3 residues: CASSLVTGYNEQFF. CDR3 nucleotides: TGTGCCAGCAGCTTAGTCACAGGGTACAATGAGCAGTTCTTC. The rearrangement links TRBV7-9 to TRBJ2-1; D may be TRBD1 (6 bases). This CDR3 has 14 amino acids. V dropped 1 base and J dropped 4 bases, with 8 bases sitting between them. Germline-derived CDR1 and CDR2 are SEHNR and FQNEAQ (reference sequence).

This clone was detected a few times. The chain employs TRBV5-1 and TRBJ2-2; D unclear. The germline gives CDR1 SGHRS, CDR2 YFSETQ. V lost 0 bases to trimming and J lost 7 bases, with 13 bases between them. The length of the CDR3 is 15 residues. CDR3: CASSLVPGSSGELFF. In nucleotides, the CDR3 is TGCGCCAGCAGCTTGGTTCCCGGGTCGAGCGGGGAGCTGTTTTTT.

V gene TRBV5-1 combines with J gene TRBJ1-1; D ambiguous. Between the trimmed V and J ends, which lost 1 base and 0 bases, there was a span of 7 bases. This CDR3 region has 14 residues. CDR1 and CDR2 from the germline V gene are SGHRS and YFSETQ. CDR3 sequence: CASSLRVMNTEAFF. The CDR3 nucleotides read TGCGCCAGCAGCTTGCGAGTCATGAACACTGAAGCTTTCTTT.

The chain has TRBV18 and TRBJ2-4; D is unclear. Germline V gives CDR1 KGHSH, CDR2 LQKENI. The length of the CDR3 is 15 residues. The germline V and J ends were trimmed by 1 base and 0 bases, with 7 bases remaining between them. Here the CDR3 reads CASSPLREAKNIQYF. In DNA form, the CDR3 reads TGTGCCAGCTCACCACTAAGAGAAGCCAAAAACATTCAGTACTTC. Full variable domain (remainder filled in from reference TRBV18 and TRBJ2-4): NAGVMQNPRHLVRRRGQEARLRCSPMKGHSHVYWYRQLPEEGLKFMVYLQKENIIDESGMPKERFSAEFPKEGPSILRIQQVVRGDSAAYFCASSPLREAKNIQYFGAGTRLSVL.

V usage is TRBV6-1 and J usage is TRBJ2-7; 11 bases line up with TRBD1. Germline values: CDR1 MNHNS, CDR2 SASEGT. Trimming cost V 8 bases and J 3 bases; bases outside gene matches: 9. CDR3 length: 15 residues. In nucleotides, the CDR3 is TGTGCCAGCCAAGACCCGGGGACAGGGGGCTACGAGCAGTACTTC. It codes for CASQDPGTGGYEQYF.

The J gene is TRBJ2-7, the V gene TRBV2; TRBD1 agrees at 7 bases. Unmatched junction bases numbered 12, after V lost 8 bases and J lost 5 bases. The length of the CDR3 is 14 residues. CDR1 SNHLY and CDR2 FYNNEI come from the germline V gene. CDR3 amino acids: CASGPLTGFNEQYF. DNA of the CDR3: TGTGCCAGCGGCCCTCTGACAGGGTTCAACGAGCAGTACTTC.